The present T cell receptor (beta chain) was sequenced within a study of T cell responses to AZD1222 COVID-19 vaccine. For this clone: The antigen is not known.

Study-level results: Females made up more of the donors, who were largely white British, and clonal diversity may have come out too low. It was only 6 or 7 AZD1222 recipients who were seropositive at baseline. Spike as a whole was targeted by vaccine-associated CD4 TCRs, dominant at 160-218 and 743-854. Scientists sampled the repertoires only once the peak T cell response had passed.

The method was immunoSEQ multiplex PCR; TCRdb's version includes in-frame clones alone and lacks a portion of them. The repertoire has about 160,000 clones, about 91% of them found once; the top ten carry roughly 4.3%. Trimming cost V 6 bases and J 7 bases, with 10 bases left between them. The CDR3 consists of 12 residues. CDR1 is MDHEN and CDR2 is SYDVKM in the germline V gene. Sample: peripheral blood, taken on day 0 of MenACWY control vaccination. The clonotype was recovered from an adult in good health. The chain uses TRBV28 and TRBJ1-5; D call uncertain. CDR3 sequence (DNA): TGTGCCAGCAGAGGAGGGCCCCAGCCCCAGCATTTT. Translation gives CASRGGPQPQHF. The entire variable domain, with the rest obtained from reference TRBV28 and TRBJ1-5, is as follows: DVKVTQSSRYLVKRTGEKVFLECVQDMDHENMFWYRQDPGLGLRLIYFSYDVKMKEKGDIPEGYSVSREKKERFSLILESASTNQTSMYLCASRGGPQPQHFGDGTRLSIL.